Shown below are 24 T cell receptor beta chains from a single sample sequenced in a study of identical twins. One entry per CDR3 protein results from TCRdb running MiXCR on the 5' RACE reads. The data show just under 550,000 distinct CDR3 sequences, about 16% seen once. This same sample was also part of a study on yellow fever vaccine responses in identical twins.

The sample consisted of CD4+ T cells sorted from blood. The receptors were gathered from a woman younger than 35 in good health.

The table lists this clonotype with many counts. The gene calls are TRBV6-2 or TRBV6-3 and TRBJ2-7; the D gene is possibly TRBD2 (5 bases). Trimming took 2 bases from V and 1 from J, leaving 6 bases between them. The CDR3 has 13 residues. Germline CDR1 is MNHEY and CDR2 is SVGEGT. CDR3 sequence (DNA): TGTGCCAGCAGTTACCGCGGGTCCTACGAGCAGTACGTC. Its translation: CASSYRGSYEQYV.

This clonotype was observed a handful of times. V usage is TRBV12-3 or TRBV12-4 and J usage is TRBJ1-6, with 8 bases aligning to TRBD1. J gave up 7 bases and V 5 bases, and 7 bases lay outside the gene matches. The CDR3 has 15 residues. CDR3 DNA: TGTGCCAGCAGTATGGGACAGGCTGTAAATTCACCCCTCCACTTT. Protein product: CASSMGQAVNSPLHF.

The CDR3 DNA is TGTGCCAGCAGTTACTCGTTTGTGGCTAGCGGATACAATGAGCAGTTCTTC. Protein: CASSYSFVASGYNEQFF. This chain uses TRBV6-5 with TRBJ2-1; 7 bases map to TRBD2. CDR1 is MNHEY, CDR2 SVGAGI, per germline. Trimming took 0 bases from V and 4 from J; bases not matched to a gene: 9. The CDR3 length is 17 residues.

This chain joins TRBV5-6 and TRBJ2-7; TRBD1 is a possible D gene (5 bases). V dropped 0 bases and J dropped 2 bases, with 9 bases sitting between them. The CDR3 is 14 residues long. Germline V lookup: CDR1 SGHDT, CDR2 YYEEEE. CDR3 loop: CASSLAARAYEQYV. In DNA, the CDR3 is TGTGCCAGCAGCTTGGCGGCCAGGGCCTACGAGCAGTACGTC.

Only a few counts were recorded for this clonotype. The CDR3 region has the DNA TGTGCCAGCAGCCGGACTAGCTCCTCCGATACGCAGTATTTT. Its translation: CASSRTSSSDTQYF. The chain recombines TRBV12-3 or TRBV12-4 with TRBJ2-3, with TRBD2 matching over 8 bases. V lost 6 bases, J lost 6 bases, and 8 bases stayed unmatched. CDR3 length: 14 residues.

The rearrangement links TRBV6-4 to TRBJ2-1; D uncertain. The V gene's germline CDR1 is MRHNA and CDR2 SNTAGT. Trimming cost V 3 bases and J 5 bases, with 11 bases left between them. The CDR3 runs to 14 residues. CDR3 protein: CASSEVTGHNEQFF. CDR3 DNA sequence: TGTGCCAGCAGTGAAGTTACCGGTCACAATGAGCAGTTCTTC.

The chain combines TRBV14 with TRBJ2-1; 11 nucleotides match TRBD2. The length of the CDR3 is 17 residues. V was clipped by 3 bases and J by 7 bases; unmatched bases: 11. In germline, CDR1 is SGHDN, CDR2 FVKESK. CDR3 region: CASSQGGLADSRNEQFF. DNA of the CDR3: TGTGCCAGCAGCCAGGGGGGACTAGCGGACAGTAGAAATGAGCAGTTCTTC.

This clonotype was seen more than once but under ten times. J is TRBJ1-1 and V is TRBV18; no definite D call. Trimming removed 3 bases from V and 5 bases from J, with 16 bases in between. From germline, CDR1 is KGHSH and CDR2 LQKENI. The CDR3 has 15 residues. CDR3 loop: CASSPPGLAGTEAFF. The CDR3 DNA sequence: TGTGCCAGCTCACCCCCGGGCCTCGCGGGGACTGAAGCTTTCTTT.

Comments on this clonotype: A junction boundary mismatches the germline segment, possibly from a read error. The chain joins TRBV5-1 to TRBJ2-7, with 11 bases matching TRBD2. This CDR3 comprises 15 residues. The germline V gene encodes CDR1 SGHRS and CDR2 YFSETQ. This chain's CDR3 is CASGLLAGGLYEQYF. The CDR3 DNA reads TGCGCCAGCGGCTTGCTAGCGGGAGGATTATACGAGCAGTACTTC.

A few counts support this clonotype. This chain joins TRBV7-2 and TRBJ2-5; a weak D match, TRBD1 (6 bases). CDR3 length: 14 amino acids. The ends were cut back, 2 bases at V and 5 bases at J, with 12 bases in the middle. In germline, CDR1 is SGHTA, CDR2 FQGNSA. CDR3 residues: CASSLTGTRETQYF. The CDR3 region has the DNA TGTGCCAGCAGCTTAACCGGGACACGGGAGACCCAGTACTTC. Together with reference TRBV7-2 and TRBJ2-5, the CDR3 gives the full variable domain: GAGVSQSPSNKVTEKGKDVELRCDPISGHTALYWYRQSLGQGLEFLIYFQGNSAPDKSGLPSDRFSAERTGGSVSTLTIQRTQQEDSAVYLCASSLTGTRETQYFGPGTRLLVL.

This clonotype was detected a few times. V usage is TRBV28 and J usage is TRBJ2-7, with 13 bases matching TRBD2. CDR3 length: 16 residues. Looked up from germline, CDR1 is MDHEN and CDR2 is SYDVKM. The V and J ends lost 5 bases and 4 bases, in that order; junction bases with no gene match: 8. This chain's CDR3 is CASSPGLAGEGYEQYF. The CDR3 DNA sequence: TGTGCCAGCAGTCCCGGACTAGCGGGAGAGGGGTACGAGCAGTACTTC.

The CDR3 region is CSARVAGGPTNTGELFF. The CDR3 nucleotides are TGCAGTGCTAGAGTGGCGGGAGGGCCAACGAACACCGGGGAGCTGTTTTTT. The rearrangement joins TRBV20-1 to TRBJ2-2; TRBD2 matches at 9 bases. Looked up from germline, CDR1 is DFQATT and CDR2 is SNEGSKA (reference sequence). The CDR3 extends over 17 amino acids. V shed 1 base, J shed 0 bases, and the junction held 6 bases outside the gene matches.

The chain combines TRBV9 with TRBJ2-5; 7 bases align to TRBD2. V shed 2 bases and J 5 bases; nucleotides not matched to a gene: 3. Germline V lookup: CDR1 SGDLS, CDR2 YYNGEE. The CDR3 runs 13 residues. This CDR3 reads CASSVGEGETQYF. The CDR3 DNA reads TGTGCCAGCAGCGTCGGGGAGGGGGAGACCCAGTACTTC.

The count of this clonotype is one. The CDR3 reads CAIGPGGRETQYF. In DNA form, the CDR3 reads TGTGCCATCGGCCCAGGGGGACGGGAGACCCAGTACTTC. The chain links TRBV10-3 to TRBJ2-5; 7 bases align to TRBD1. The CDR3 contains 13 residues. The V gene end was trimmed by 8 bases and the J gene end by 5 bases; junction bases not matched to a gene: 8. From germline, CDR1 is ENHRY and CDR2 SYGVKD.

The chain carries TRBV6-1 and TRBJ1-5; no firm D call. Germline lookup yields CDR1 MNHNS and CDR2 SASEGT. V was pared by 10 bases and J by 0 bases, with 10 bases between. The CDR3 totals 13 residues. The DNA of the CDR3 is TGTGCCACGGCCCGGAATAGCAATCAGCCCCAGCATTTT. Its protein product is CATARNSNQPQHF.

This CDR3 reads CASSRGTGYEQYV. The CDR3 nucleotides are TGTGCCAGTAGTAGGGGGACAGGATACGAGCAGTACGTC. J is TRBJ2-7 and V is TRBV19, with 8 bases lining up with TRBD1. Germline values: CDR1 LNHDA, CDR2 SQIVND (reference sequence). The CDR3 has 13 residues. V shed 4 bases and J 4 bases; nucleotides not matched to a gene: 3.

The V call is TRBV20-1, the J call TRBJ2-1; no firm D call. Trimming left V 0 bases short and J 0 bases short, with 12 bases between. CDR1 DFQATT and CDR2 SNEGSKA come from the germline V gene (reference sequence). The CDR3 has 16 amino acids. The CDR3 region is CSARDYLRSSYNEQFF. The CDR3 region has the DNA TGCAGTGCTAGAGATTATTTGCGATCCTCCTACAATGAGCAGTTCTTC.

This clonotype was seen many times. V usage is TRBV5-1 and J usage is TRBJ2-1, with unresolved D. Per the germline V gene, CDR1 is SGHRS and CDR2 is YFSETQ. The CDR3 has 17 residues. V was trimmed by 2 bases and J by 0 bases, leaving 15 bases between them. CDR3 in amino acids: CASSLVGIQSSYNEQFF. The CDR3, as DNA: TGCGCCAGCAGCTTAGTCGGAATCCAGAGCTCCTACAATGAGCAGTTCTTC.

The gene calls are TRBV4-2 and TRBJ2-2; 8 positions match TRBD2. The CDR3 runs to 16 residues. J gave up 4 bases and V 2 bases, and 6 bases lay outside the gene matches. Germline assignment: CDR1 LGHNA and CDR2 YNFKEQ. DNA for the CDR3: TGTGCCAGCAGCCAACCGGAGGCGGGGGGCACCGGGGAGCTGTTTTTT. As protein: CASSQPEAGGTGELFF.

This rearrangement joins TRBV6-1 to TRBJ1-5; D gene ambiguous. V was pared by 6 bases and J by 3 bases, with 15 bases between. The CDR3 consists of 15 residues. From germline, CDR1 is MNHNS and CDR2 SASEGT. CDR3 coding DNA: TGTGCCAGCAGACCTACGCCGGCGACCAATCAGCCCCAGCATTTT. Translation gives CASRPTPATNQPQHF.

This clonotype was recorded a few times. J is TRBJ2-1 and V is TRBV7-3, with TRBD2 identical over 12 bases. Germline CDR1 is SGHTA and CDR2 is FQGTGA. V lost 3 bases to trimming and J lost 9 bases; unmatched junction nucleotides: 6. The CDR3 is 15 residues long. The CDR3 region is CASSFGLAGSSEQFF. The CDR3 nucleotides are TGTGCCAGCAGCTTCGGACTAGCGGGATCCTCTGAGCAGTTCTTC.

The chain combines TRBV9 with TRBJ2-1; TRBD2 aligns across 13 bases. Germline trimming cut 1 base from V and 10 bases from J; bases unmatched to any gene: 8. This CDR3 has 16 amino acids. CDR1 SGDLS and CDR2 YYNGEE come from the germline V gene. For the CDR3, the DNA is TGTGCCAGCAGCGTACTAACTAGCGGGAGGGCCGGAGAGCAGTTCTTC. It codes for CASSVLTSGRAGEQFF.

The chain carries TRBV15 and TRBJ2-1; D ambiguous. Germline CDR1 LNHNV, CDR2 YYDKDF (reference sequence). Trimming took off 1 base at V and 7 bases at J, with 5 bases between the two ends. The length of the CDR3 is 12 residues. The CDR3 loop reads CATSRVTNEQFF. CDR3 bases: TGTGCCACCAGCAGAGTGACGAATGAGCAGTTCTTC.

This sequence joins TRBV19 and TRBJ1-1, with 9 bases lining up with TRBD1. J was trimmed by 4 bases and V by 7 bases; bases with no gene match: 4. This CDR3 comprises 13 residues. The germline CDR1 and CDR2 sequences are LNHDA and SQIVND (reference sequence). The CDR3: CASTDRGATEAFF. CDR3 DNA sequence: TGTGCCAGTACCGACAGGGGGGCCACTGAAGCTTTCTTT. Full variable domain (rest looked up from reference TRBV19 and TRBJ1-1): DGGITQSPKYLFRKEGQNVTLSCEQNLNHDAMYWYRQDPGQGLRLIYYSQIVNDFQKGDIAEGYSVSREKKESFPLTVTSAQKNPTAFYLCASTDRGATEAFFGQGTRLTVV.